This T cell receptor (beta chain) was recovered during a study of blood T cell repertoires in COVID-19. The CDR3 loop spans 13 amino acids. CDR1 and CDR2 (germline): MDHEN, SYDVKM. J lost 5 bases, V lost 10 bases, and 4 bases had no gene match. The sample holds one count of this clone. Original methodology: Researchers report that nucleated cell counts were estimated from reference gene primer amplification. Repertoires were generated with immunoSEQ multiplex PCR, while TCRdb's copy carries only in-frame clones and drops some. V, J and clone size reflect that table, while D and trimming were determined from the DNA. The repertoire holds about 280,000 clones, about 85% seen once, with approximately 12% in the top ten.

V gene TRBV28 combines with J gene TRBJ2-2, with TRBD2 matching over 10 bases. The TCR was taken from a human donor in a cohort sampled during active COVID-19. The specimen was peripheral blood. The CDR3 here is CATPSGSTGELFF. In DNA, the CDR3 is TGTGCCACTCCTAGCGGGAGTACCGGGGAGCTGTTTTTT.